Each of the 2 T cell receptor beta chains below was sequenced from the same sample in a study of beta chain features in type 1 diabetes. Expressed TCRB transcripts were sequenced, since all the RNA that had been isolated was reverse transcribed. Produced via immunoSEQ multiplex PCR; TCRdb's table is partial and in-frame only. The sample yields 600,000 to 700,000 clones, roughly 13% seen once. Study findings and constraints: There was a moderate but significant shortening of TCRB CDR3s in all four CD4+ subsets of Type 1 diabetes patients.

Their specific antigens are unknown. The sequencing sample was made of naive CD4+ T cells from blood. Every receptor here comes from a man between 18 and 35 years old with type 1 diabetes.

In its sample, this clone was seen once. The V gene is TRBV27, the J gene TRBJ2-2, with TRBD2 matching 7 bases. The V gene end was trimmed by 10 bases and the J gene end by 8 bases; junction bases not matched to a gene: 4. This CDR3 has 11 amino acids. In germline, CDR1 is MNHEY, CDR2 SMNVEV (reference sequence). Here the CDR3 reads CANGREGELFF. CDR3 DNA sequence: TGTGCCAACGGGCGGGAGGGGGAGCTGTTTTTT.

This clone was seen more than once but under ten times. Other DNA sequences in this sample translate to the same CDR3. The V gene is TRBV28, the J gene TRBJ1-2; D is unclear. Germline CDR1 MDHEN, CDR2 SYDVKM. The CDR3 is 13 residues long. V gave up 1 base and J gave up 2 bases, with 5 bases separating them. The CDR3 bases are TGTGCCAGCAGTTTATCAGGAAACTATGGCTACACCTTC. Translated: CASSLSGNYGYTF.